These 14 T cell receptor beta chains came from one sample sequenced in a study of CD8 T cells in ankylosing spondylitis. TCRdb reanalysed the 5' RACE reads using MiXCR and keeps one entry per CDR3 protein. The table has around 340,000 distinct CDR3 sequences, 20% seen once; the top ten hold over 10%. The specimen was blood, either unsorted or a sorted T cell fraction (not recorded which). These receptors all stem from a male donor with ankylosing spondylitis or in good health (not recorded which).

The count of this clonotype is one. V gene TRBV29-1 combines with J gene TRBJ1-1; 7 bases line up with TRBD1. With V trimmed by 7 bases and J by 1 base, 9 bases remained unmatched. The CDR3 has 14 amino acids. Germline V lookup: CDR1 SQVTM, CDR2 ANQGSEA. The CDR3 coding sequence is TGCAGCGCCACATGGACAGGTCCGAACACTGAAGCTTTCTTT. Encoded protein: CSATWTGPNTEAFF.

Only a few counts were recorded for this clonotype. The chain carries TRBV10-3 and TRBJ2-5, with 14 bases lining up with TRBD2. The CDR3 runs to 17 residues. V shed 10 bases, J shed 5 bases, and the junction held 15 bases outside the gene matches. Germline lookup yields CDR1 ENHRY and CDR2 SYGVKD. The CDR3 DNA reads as TGTGCCACCGCGACTAGCGGGGGGGCTGTATCACCCGAGACCCAGTACTTC. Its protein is CATATSGGAVSPETQYF.

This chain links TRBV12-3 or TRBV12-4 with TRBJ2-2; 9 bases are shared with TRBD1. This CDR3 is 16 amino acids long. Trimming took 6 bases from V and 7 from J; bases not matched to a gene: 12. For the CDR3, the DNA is TGTGCCAGCAGCCTGGACAGGGGCGACCGTGGCGGGGAGCTGTTTTTT. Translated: CASSLDRGDRGGELFF.

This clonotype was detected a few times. In DNA form, the CDR3 reads TGCAGCGTTGGGGACAGATACACAGATACGCAGTATTTT. This sequence encodes CSVGDRYTDTQYF. The chain uses TRBV29-1 and TRBJ2-3; TRBD1 matches at 7 bases. Germline-derived CDR1 and CDR2 are SQVTM and ANQGSEA. This CDR3 contains 13 residues. V was pared by 4 bases and J by 2 bases, with 3 bases of the junction left unmatched.

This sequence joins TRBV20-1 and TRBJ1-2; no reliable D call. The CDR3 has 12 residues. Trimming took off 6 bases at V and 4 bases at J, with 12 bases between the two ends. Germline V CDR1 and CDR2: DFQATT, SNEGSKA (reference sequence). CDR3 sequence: CSAPAHGYGYTF. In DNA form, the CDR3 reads TGCAGTGCCCCTGCACACGGCTATGGCTACACCTTC.

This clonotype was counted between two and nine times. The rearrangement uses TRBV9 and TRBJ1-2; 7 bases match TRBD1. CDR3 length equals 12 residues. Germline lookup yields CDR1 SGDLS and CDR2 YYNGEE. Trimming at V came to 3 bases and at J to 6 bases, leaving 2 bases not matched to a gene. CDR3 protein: CASSGTGNGYTF. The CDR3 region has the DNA TGTGCCAGCAGCGGGACAGGCAATGGCTACACCTTC.

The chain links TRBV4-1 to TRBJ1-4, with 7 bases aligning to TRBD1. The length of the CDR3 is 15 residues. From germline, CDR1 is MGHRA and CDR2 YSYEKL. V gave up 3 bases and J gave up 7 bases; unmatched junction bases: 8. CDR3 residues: CASSQAQGSGEKLFF. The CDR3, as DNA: TGCGCCAGCAGCCAGGCACAGGGGTCTGGTGAAAAACTGTTTTTT.

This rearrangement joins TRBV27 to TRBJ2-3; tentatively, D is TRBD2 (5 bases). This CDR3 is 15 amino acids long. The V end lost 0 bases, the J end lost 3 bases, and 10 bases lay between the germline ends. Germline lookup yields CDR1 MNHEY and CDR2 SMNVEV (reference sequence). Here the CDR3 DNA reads TGTGCCAGCAGTTTATCGGGGAGAGAAACAGATACGCAGTATTTT. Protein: CASSLSGRETDTQYF.

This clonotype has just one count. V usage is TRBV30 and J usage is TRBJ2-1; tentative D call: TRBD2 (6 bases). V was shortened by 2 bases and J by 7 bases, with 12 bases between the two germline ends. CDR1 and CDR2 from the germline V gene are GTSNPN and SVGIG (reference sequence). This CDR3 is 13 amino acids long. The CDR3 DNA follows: TGTGCCTGGAGTCTGCAGGAGGGGAATGAGCAGTTCTTC. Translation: CAWSLQEGNEQFF. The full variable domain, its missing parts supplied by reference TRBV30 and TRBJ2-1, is SQTIHQWPATLVQPVGSPLSLECTVEGTSNPNLYWYRQAAGRGLQLLFYSVGIGQISSEVPQNLSASRPQDRQFILSSKKLLLSDSGFYLCAWSLQEGNEQFFGPGTRLTVL.

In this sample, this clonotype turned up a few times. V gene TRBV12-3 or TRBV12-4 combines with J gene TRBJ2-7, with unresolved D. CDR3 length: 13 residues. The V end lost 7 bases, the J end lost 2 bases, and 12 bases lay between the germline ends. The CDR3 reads CASTPTPTYEQYF. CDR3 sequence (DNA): TGTGCCAGCACCCCGACACCAACCTACGAGCAGTACTTC.

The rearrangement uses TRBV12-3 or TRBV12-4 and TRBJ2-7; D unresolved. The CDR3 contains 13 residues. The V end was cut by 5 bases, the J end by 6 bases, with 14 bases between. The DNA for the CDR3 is TGTGCCAGCAGTGATAGATTCCTCCCCGAGCAGTACTTC. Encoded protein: CASSDRFLPEQYF.

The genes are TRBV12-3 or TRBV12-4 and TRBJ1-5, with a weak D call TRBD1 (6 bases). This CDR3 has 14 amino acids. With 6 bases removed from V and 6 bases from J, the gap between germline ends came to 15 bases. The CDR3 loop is CASRYSGESQPQHF. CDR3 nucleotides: TGTGCCAGCAGATACTCAGGGGAAAGTCAGCCCCAGCATTTT.

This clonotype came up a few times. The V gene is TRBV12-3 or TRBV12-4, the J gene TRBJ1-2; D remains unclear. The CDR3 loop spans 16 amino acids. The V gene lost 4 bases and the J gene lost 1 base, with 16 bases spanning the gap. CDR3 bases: TGTGCCAGCAGTTCCTCGTACACGACCGTTAACTATGGCTACACCTTC. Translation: CASSSSYTTVNYGYTF.

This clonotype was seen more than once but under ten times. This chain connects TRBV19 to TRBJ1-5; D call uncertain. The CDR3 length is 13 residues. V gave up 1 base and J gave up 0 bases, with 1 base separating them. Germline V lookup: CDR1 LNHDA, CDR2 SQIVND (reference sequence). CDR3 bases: TGTGCCAGTAGTATAGCTAGCAATCAGCCCCAGCATTTT. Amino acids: CASSIASNQPQHF.